This T cell receptor beta chain emerged from a study of post-analysis software for immune sequencing data. Germline lookup yields CDR1 MNHEY and CDR2 SVGAGI. The ends were cut back, 0 bases at V and 5 bases at J, with 4 bases in the middle. The CDR3 consists of 12 residues. Unique molecular identifiers were built into the TCR beta cDNA libraries. TCRdb re-analysed the PCR reads in MiXCR, keeping a single row per CDR3 protein. The sample contains fewer than 850,000 distinct CDR3 sequences, about 27% of which appear only once. Study-level points and caveats: When patients were compared with controls, about 5 TRBV segments were more frequent, TRBV5-6, TRBV5-1 and TRBV20-1 among them.

Turning to this clonotype: Its antigen remains unknown.

The TCR originated in a girl under 18 with multiple sclerosis. V and J are TRBV6-5 and TRBJ1-1, with D uncertain. The sample was blood. The CDR3 is CASSYSDTEAFF. The CDR3 nucleotides read TGTGCCAGCAGTTACTCGGATACTGAAGCTTTCTTT.